The TCR beta chain described here comes from a study of blood T cell repertoires in COVID-19. The wider study: The United States, Italy and Spain provided the acute and convalescent COVID-19 samples.

In the original workflow: Nucleated cell number was recorded as an estimate derived from reference gene primer amplification. Repertoires were generated with immunoSEQ multiplex PCR, while TCRdb's copy carries only in-frame clones and drops some. For V, J and clone size, that table is used; D and trimming come from the DNA. The profile shows 200,000 to 300,000 clones, around four fifths of them singletons. V shed 2 bases, J shed 4 bases, and the junction held 1 base outside the gene matches. The length of the CDR3 is 15 residues. Per the germline V gene, CDR1 is MNHEY and CDR2 is SVGAGI. This TCR derives from a woman older than 75 with acute or convalescent COVID-19. Source material: peripheral blood. The V gene is TRBV6-5, the J gene TRBJ2-2, with 10 nucleotides matching TRBD2. In nucleotides, the CDR3 is TGTGCCAGCAGTTACAGGACTAGCGGCACCGGGGAGCTGTTTTTT. Translating it yields CASSYRTSGTGELFF.